These 23 T cell receptor beta chains originate from one sample sequenced in a study of identical twins. TCRdb fed the 5' RACE reads into MiXCR, producing one record per CDR3 protein. The table shows a few hundred thousand distinct CDR3 sequences, with approximately 10% occurring only once. Input material: naive T cells sorted from blood. The receptors were sampled from a woman aged 50 to 65 in good health.

The chain carries TRBV5-1 and TRBJ2-7; 9 nucleotides match TRBD1. The CDR3 has 13 residues. Germline CDR1 and CDR2: SGHRS and YFSETQ. Trimming at V came to 4 bases and at J to 7 bases, leaving 6 bases not matched to a gene. The CDR3 is CASSQDRGDEQYV. The DNA for the CDR3 is TGCGCCAGCAGCCAGGACAGGGGAGATGAGCAGTACGTC.

This clonotype has ten or more counts. V usage is TRBV5-1 and J usage is TRBJ1-2, with TRBD1 as a possible D gene (6 bases). Trimming left V 4 bases short and J 6 bases short, with 13 bases between. The CDR3 totals 13 residues. Germline V CDR1 and CDR2: SGHRS, YFSETQ. The CDR3 is CASSRSRGHGYTF. As DNA, the CDR3 is TGCGCCAGCAGCCGGTCCAGGGGCCATGGCTACACCTTC.

This clonotype was seen many times. The V call is TRBV5-1, the J call TRBJ1-1; 9 bases are shared with TRBD1. The trim removed 0 bases at V and 8 bases at J, leaving 8 bases unmatched. Germline V gives CDR1 SGHRS, CDR2 YFSETQ. There are 15 residues in the CDR3. CDR3 protein: CASSLAVPGQGEAFF. CDR3 nucleotides: TGCGCCAGCAGCTTGGCCGTCCCGGGACAGGGCGAAGCTTTCTTT.

This clonotype was observed at least ten times. The V and J genes are TRBV12-3 or TRBV12-4 and TRBJ2-3, with TRBD2 identical over 8 bases. Unmatched junction bases numbered 4, after V lost 5 bases and J lost 0 bases. There are 15 residues in the CDR3. The DNA for the CDR3 is TGTGCCAGCAGTAGCGGGAGATTCAGCACAGATACGCAGTATTTT. Protein: CASSSGRFSTDTQYF.

This clonotype appeared many times. J is TRBJ2-3 and V is TRBV18, with a possible D match to TRBD2 (6 bases). The CDR3 is 15 amino acids. V was trimmed by 3 bases and J by 0 bases, leaving 10 bases between them. Germline CDR1 and CDR2: KGHSH and LQKENI. The CDR3 here is CASSPSGGSTDTQYF. Written as DNA, the CDR3 is TGTGCCAGCTCACCTAGCGGAGGAAGCACAGATACGCAGTATTTT.

The sample holds many counts of this clonotype. V is TRBV20-1 and J is TRBJ2-1; TRBD2 aligns across 8 bases. V was pared by 3 bases and J by 7 bases, with 14 bases of the junction left unmatched. The CDR3 is made up of 16 amino acids. CDR1 is DFQATT, CDR2 SNEGSKA, per germline (reference sequence). CDR3 residues: CSASSASSGRGNEQFF. CDR3 DNA: TGCAGTGCTAGTTCCGCCTCAAGCGGGAGAGGGAATGAGCAGTTCTTC.

The chain links TRBV20-1 to TRBJ2-1; D ambiguous. The V end was cut by 0 bases, the J end by 7 bases, with 10 bases between. The germline V gene has CDR1 DFQATT and CDR2 SNEGSKA (reference sequence). The CDR3 totals 13 residues. The CDR3 region has the DNA TGCAGTGCTAGAGATACTTCTTGGAATGAGCAGTTCTTC. This encodes CSARDTSWNEQFF.

This clonotype was observed a few times. The V gene is TRBV20-1, the J gene TRBJ2-2, with D tentatively TRBD1 (6 bases). The CDR3 loop spans 14 amino acids. The V gene lost 6 bases and the J gene lost 3 bases, with 14 bases spanning the gap. The germline V gene has CDR1 DFQATT and CDR2 SNEGSKA (reference sequence). The DNA of the CDR3 is TGCAGTGCCGCTACTCCAGGGGACACCGGGGAGCTGTTTTTT. It yields the protein CSAATPGDTGELFF.

This clonotype came up many times. J is TRBJ2-1 and V is TRBV19, with a weak D call TRBD2 (5 bases). Germline lookup yields CDR1 LNHDA and CDR2 SQIVND (reference sequence). V dropped 5 bases and J dropped 0 bases, with 11 bases sitting between them. The CDR3 is made up of 15 amino acids. CDR3 region: CASSVGANSYNEQFF. Written as DNA, the CDR3 is TGTGCCAGTAGTGTGGGAGCGAACTCCTACAATGAGCAGTTCTTC.

As for this clonotype: The junction departs from germline at one end; a sequencing error may be responsible. The CDR3 coding sequence is TGCAGTGCTAGAGTGGGGAGGGCGGTGATCTTT. This encodes CSARVGRAVIF. V is TRBV20-1 and J is TRBJ1-1; D is uncertain. The CDR3 loop spans 11 amino acids. Germline V lookup: CDR1 DFQATT, CDR2 SNEGSKA (reference sequence).

The rearrangement uses TRBV5-1 and TRBJ2-7; TRBD2 might be the D (6 bases). The V end lost 7 bases, the J end lost 5 bases, and 13 bases lay between the germline ends. The length of the CDR3 is 12 residues. From germline, CDR1 is SGHRS and CDR2 YFSETQ. The CDR3 region is CASWVRGDEQYF. CDR3 coding DNA: TGCGCCAGCTGGGTGCGGGGAGACGAGCAGTACTTC.

This clonotype was picked up a small number of times. This chain uses TRBV12-3 or TRBV12-4 with TRBJ2-7; 7 positions agree with TRBD1. V was clipped by 7 bases and J by 6 bases; unmatched bases: 12. The CDR3 consists of 14 residues. CDR3 loop: CASIPQGVFGEQYF. The CDR3 DNA reads TGTGCCAGCATCCCGCAGGGGGTATTTGGCGAGCAGTACTTC.

This clonotype came up a few times. The genes are TRBV12-3 or TRBV12-4 and TRBJ1-1; unclear D gene. CDR3 length: 11 amino acids. Deletions cut 4 bases from V and 4 bases from J, with 4 bases between. CDR3 protein: CASSYATEAFF. As DNA, the CDR3 is TGTGCCAGCAGTTATGCCACTGAAGCTTTCTTT.

This clonotype was recorded at least ten times. CDR3 region: CASRRAGGTEAFF. CDR3 in DNA: TGTGCCAGCAGACGAGCGGGGGGAACTGAAGCTTTCTTT. The chain links TRBV5-6 to TRBJ1-1; possible D gene TRBD1, 5 bases. V lost 5 bases, J lost 5 bases, and 13 bases lay in between. The CDR3 length is 13 residues. Germline CDR1 reads SGHDT; CDR2 reads YYEEEE.

The rearrangement joins TRBV24-1 to TRBJ2-7; D is tentatively TRBD1 or TRBD2 (6 bases each). This CDR3 contains 16 residues. CDR1 and CDR2 (germline): KGHDR, SFDVKD. Trimming cost V 4 bases and J 2 bases, with 17 bases left between them. The CDR3 here is CATSDPQGGIPYEQYF. Written as DNA, the CDR3 is TGTGCCACCAGTGACCCCCAAGGGGGGATCCCCTACGAGCAGTACTTC.

This clonotype has more than one count but fewer than ten. The chain employs TRBV5-1 and TRBJ2-7; 7 nucleotides line up with TRBD2. In germline, CDR1 is SGHRS, CDR2 YFSETQ. The V gene end was trimmed by 0 bases and the J gene end by 0 bases; junction bases not matched to a gene: 6. This CDR3 has 16 residues. The CDR3 bases are TGCGCCAGCAGCTTGGAACCTCGCGGGAGCTCCTACGAGCAGTACTTC. Encoded protein: CASSLEPRGSSYEQYF.

At least ten counts were recorded for this clonotype. The J gene is TRBJ2-5, the V gene TRBV5-1; maybe TRBD2 (6 bases). There are 13 residues in the CDR3. The V end lost 4 bases, the J end lost 4 bases, and 11 bases lay between the germline ends. The V gene's germline CDR1 is SGHRS and CDR2 YFSETQ. CDR3 protein: CASSRSGVETQYF. In nucleotides, the CDR3 is TGCGCCAGCAGCCGATCGGGGGTAGAGACCCAGTACTTC.

This clonotype was found many times. The chain uses TRBV12-3 or TRBV12-4 and TRBJ1-4; a possible D gene is TRBD1 (5 bases). This CDR3 is built from 16 residues. Trimming took 4 bases from V and 3 from J, leaving 15 bases between them. CDR3 protein: CASSWGPLAPNEKLFF. The CDR3 region has the DNA TGTGCCAGCAGTTGGGGACCGCTAGCCCCTAATGAAAAACTGTTTTTT.

The rearrangement uses TRBV5-1 and TRBJ2-3, with no clear D. V dropped 0 bases and J dropped 3 bases, with 8 bases sitting between them. Germline loops: CDR1 SGHRS, CDR2 YFSETQ. This CDR3 has 14 residues. The CDR3 here is CASSLAPETDTQYF. The CDR3 DNA follows: TGCGCCAGCAGCTTGGCCCCGGAGACAGATACGCAGTATTTT. The full variable domain, in which reference TRBV5-1 and TRBJ2-3 provide the parts outside the CDR3, is KAGVTQTPRYLIKTRGQQVTLSCSPISGHRSVSWYQQTPGQGLQFLFEYFSETQRNKGNFPGRFSGRQFSNSRSEMNVSTLELGDSALYLCASSLAPETDTQYFGPGTRLTVL.

This clonotype was counted many times. The J gene is TRBJ2-1, the V gene TRBV7-6; 10 nucleotides agree with TRBD2. V lost 4 bases and J lost 6; bases outside the gene matches: 15. The germline V gene has CDR1 SGHVS and CDR2 FNYEAQ. This CDR3 spans 18 amino acids. The CDR3 protein is CASSWGGASGSRGNEQFF. As DNA, the CDR3 is TGTGCCAGCAGCTGGGGTGGGGCTAGCGGGAGTCGGGGCAATGAGCAGTTCTTC.

The CDR3 DNA reads TGCGCCAGCAATCTACTAGCGGGTTTCTCAGATACGCAGTATTTT. This gives the protein CASNLLAGFSDTQYF. The V call is TRBV5-1, the J call TRBJ2-3; 9 bases match TRBD2. Trimming cost V 6 bases and J 4 bases; bases outside gene matches: 9. This CDR3 has 15 amino acids. CDR1 and CDR2 from the germline V gene are SGHRS and YFSETQ.

This clonotype has ten or more counts. This chain's CDR3 is CASSHVGNTIYF. DNA of the CDR3: TGTGCCAGCAGCCACGTAGGAAACACCATATATTTT. V usage is TRBV28 and J usage is TRBJ1-3; D gene unclear. Germline-derived CDR1 and CDR2 are MDHEN and SYDVKM. The CDR3 has 12 amino acids. The V and J ends lost 6 bases and 4 bases respectively, with 7 bases between them.

In this sample, this clonotype turned up a few times. The CDR3: CATSGFYERFTGELFF. CDR3 bases: TGTGCCACCAGTGGCTTTTACGAGAGATTCACCGGGGAGCTGTTTTTT. The chain couples TRBV24-1 to TRBJ2-2, with D unclear. CDR3 length: 16 amino acids. Germline V gives CDR1 KGHDR, CDR2 SFDVKD. V lost 5 bases to trimming and J lost 4 bases, with 16 bases between them.